This T cell receptor (beta chain) was retrieved from a study of technical replicates of blood from four donors. Assay: immunoSEQ multiplex PCR; the TCRdb copy retains only in-frame clones and omits some. The sample lists tens of thousands of clones; around 94% were seen once. Germline values: CDR1 WNHNN, CDR2 SYGVQD (reference sequence). This CDR3 is 15 amino acids long. J lost 6 bases, V lost 3 bases, and 11 bases had no gene match. This sequence originates from a human donor in good health. Sample: T cells isolated from PBMCs. The chain recombines TRBV10-1 with TRBJ2-7, with 7 bases lining up with TRBD2. The CDR3 spells CASSDPGSGEIEQYF. Here the CDR3 DNA reads TGCGCCAGCAGTGACCCGGGGAGCGGGGAAATCGAGCAGTACTTC.